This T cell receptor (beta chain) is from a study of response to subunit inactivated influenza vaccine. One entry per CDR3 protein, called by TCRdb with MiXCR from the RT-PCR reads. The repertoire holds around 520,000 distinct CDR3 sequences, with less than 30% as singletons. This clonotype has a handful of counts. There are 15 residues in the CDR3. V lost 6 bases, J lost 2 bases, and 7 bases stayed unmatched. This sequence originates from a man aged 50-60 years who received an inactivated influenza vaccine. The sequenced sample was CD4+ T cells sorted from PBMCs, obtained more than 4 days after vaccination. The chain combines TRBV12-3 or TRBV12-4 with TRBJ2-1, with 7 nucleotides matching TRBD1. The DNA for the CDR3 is TGTGCCAGCAGGTTCTCCGGGACAGCCTACAATGAGCAGTTCTTC. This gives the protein CASRFSGTAYNEQFF.